A selection of T cell receptor beta chains follows, all from one sample in a study of OX40 agonist ivuxolimab in advanced cancers. The table came from immunoSEQ multiplex PCR; TCRdb's copy has only in-frame clones and leaves some out. The sample has around 70,000 clones; roughly 88% are singletons. The sequenced sample was CD4+ or CD8+ T cells sorted from blood, obtained in a trial of the OX40 agonist ivuxolimab. The receptors come from an adult with an advanced solid tumor such as melanoma, head and neck, liver or kidney cancer. Both conserved end residues are part of each CDR3. The D gene is left open where the match is weak. Not every row has a clone size; where given, it reads once, few, many or a size class.

size,J,V,length,D,CDR3,DNA
.,TRBJ2-1,TRBV30,14,TRBD2,CAWSASGRIGEQFF,TGTGCCTGGAGTGCTAGCGGCCGAATTGGGGAGCAGTTCTTC
.,TRBJ2-7,TRBV30,11,.,CAWSVTYEQYF,TGTGCCTGGAGTGTGACCTACGAGCAGTACTTC
.,TRBJ2-1,TRBV9,15,.,CASSVPGATYNEQFF,TGTGCCAGCAGCGTGCCGGGGGCGACCTACAATGAGCAGTTCTTC
.,TRBJ1-1,TRBV14,15,.,CASRPLGQLNTEAFF,TGTGCCAGTCGTCCTCTGGGGCAGTTGAACACTGAAGCTTTCTTT
.,TRBJ1-2,TRBV10-2,17,TRBD1,CASSERTGPTINYGYTF,TGCGCCAGCAGTGAAAGGACAGGGCCCACAATTAACTATGGCTACACCTTC
.,TRBJ1-6,TRBV5-4,14,.,CASRQEGTGSPLHF,TGTGCCAGCAGACAGGAGGGAACCGGTTCACCCCTCCACTTT
.,TRBJ2-5,TRBV11-3,14,.,CASRTRGVQETQYF,TGTGCCAGCAGAACCAGGGGGGTACAAGAGACCCAGTACTTC
.,TRBJ2-2,TRBV6-5,14,TRBD2,CASSLGLAGGELFF,TGTGCCAGCAGTTTGGGACTAGCTGGCGGGGAGCTGTTTTTT
.,TRBJ2-1,TRBV30,12,.,CAWSPDDGEQFF,TGTGCCTGGAGCCCGGACGATGGTGAGCAGTTCTTC
once,TRBJ1-4,TRBV30,15,.,CASSVLGGFNEKLFF,TGTGCCTCCAGTGTGTTAGGGGGGTTTAATGAAAAACTGTTTTTT
.,TRBJ1-1,TRBV19,13,.,CASSMGGGTEAFF,TGTGCCAGTAGTATGGGTGGGGGCACTGAAGCTTTCTTT
.,TRBJ1-1,TRBV6-5,12,.,CASSYVGAEAFF,TGTGCCAGCAGTTACGTAGGGGCGGAAGCTTTCTTT
.,TRBJ2-1,TRBV6-6,15,.,CASSYSGAAGNEQFF,TGTGCCAGCAGTTACTCTGGGGCGGCGGGCAATGAGCAGTTCTTC
.,TRBJ1-1,TRBV6-1,12,.,CASRTVNTEAFF,TGTGCCAGCAGGACAGTTAACACTGAAGCTTTCTTT
.,TRBJ1-4,TRBV5-8,14,.,CASSPTGRYEKLFF,TGTGCCAGCAGCCCCACAGGGAGATACGAAAAACTGTTTTTT
.,TRBJ2-5,TRBV6-5,14,.,CASSLGPGPTRQYF,TGTGCCAGCAGTCTTGGGCCGGGACCTACCCGCCAGTACTTC
.,TRBJ2-3,TRBV7-9,16,TRBD2,CASSQGLAGYTDTQYF,TGTGCCAGCAGCCAAGGACTAGCGGGGTACACAGATACGCAGTATTTT
.,TRBJ2-2,TRBV7-6,15,TRBD1,CASRPGQGFDGELFF,TGTGCCAGCAGGCCGGGACAGGGATTTGACGGGGAGCTGTTTTTT
.,TRBJ1-2,TRBV29-1,12,TRBD1,CSVGTGAFGYTF,TGCAGCGTTGGGACAGGGGCTTTTGGCTACACCTTC
.,TRBJ2-3,TRBV13,14,TRBD1,CASSFGQGTDTQYF,TGTGCCAGCAGCTTTGGACAGGGCACAGATACGCAGTATTTT
.,TRBJ2-3,TRBV4-2,16,TRBD2,CASSRTTSGITDTQYF,TGTGCCAGCAGCCGAACGACTAGCGGAATCACAGATACGCAGTATTTT
.,TRBJ2-7,TRBV7-9,12,.,CASSLGYREQYF,TGTGCCAGCAGCTTAGGTTACAGAGAGCAGTACTTC
.,TRBJ2-7,TRBV5-6,16,TRBD1,CASSLWGQGPTYEQYF,TGTGCCAGCAGCTTGTGGGGACAGGGGCCAACCTACGAGCAGTACTTC
.,TRBJ2-4,TRBV28,16,.,CASSPPPTLAKNIQYF,TGTGCCAGCAGTCCTCCCCCTACACTAGCCAAAAACATTCAGTACTTC
.,TRBJ1-5,TRBV6-7,15,.,CASTEGPYSNQPQHF,TGTGCCAGCACCGAGGGTCCTTATAGCAATCAGCCCCAGCATTTT
.,TRBJ2-1,TRBV5-1,17,.,CASSLGKVTDVYNEQFF,TGCGCCAGCAGCTTGGGAAAGGTGACAGACGTCTACAATGAGCAGTTCTTC
.,TRBJ2-5,TRBV5-4,15,TRBD2,CASSLFRTSKETQYF,TGTGCCAGCAGCTTGTTCCGGACTAGTAAAGAGACCCAGTACTTC
once,TRBJ2-1,TRBV4-1,17,TRBD2,CASSQSQVAGFYNEQFF,TGCGCCAGCAGCCAATCCCAGGTAGCGGGGTTCTACAATGAGCAGTTCTTC
.,TRBJ2-1,TRBV30,12,.,CAWSVQGNEQFF,TGTGCCTGGAGTGTACAGGGCAATGAGCAGTTCTTC
.,TRBJ1-1,TRBV2,13,.,CATGRGARTEAFF,TGTGCCACAGGGAGGGGGGCGCGCACTGAAGCTTTCTTT
.,TRBJ2-7,TRBV7-6,12,TRBD1,CASSSTGGEQYF,TGTGCCAGCAGTTCTACAGGGGGCGAGCAGTACTTC
.,TRBJ2-3,TRBV14,13,.,CASSQGGASTQYF,TGTGCCAGCAGCCAAGGGGGGGCCTCTACGCAGTATTTT
.,TRBJ2-1,TRBV5-4,16,TRBD2,CASSLTSGSYYNEQFF,TGTGCCAGCAGCTTAACTAGCGGGTCTTACTACAATGAGCAGTTCTTC
.,TRBJ2-1,TRBV18,15,TRBD2,CASSPRTSERGEQFF,TGTGCCAGCTCACCGCGGACTAGCGAGAGGGGTGAGCAGTTCTTC
.,TRBJ2-7,TRBV4-1,14,.,CASSQGDGPYEQYF,TGCGCCAGCAGCCAAGGTGACGGTCCCTACGAGCAGTACTTC
.,TRBJ1-1,TRBV19,14,.,CASTTGPMNTEAFF,TGTGCCAGTACGACAGGTCCCATGAACACTGAAGCTTTCTTT
once,TRBJ2-5,TRBV4-1,14,.,CASSFDWGQETQYF,TGCGCCAGCAGCTTCGACTGGGGCCAAGAGACCCAGTACTTC